This paragraph reports one TCR beta chain. The antigen it recognizes is unknown. Nothing much larger sits one base from this clone, and base qualities are not available. To sequence the TCRbeta CDR3 region, genomic DNA was isolated from the sorted cells. The immunoSEQ Assay was used to sequence the TCRbeta CDR3 regions. Not all clones reach the TCRdb copy of this immuneACCESS table, which keeps in-frame sequences only. Checked studies attribute under half of the gap to unresolved V genes and leave the rest unexplained. The sample yields around 74,000 clones; around 93% were counted once. Jointly, the top ten make up around 10% of the sample. The sample belongs to a study of OX40 agonist ivuxolimab in advanced cancers. Context from the whole study: Ivuxolimab was a fully human IgG2 agonistic monoclonal antibody targeting the costimulatory receptor OX40 (CD134). Intravenous ivuxolimab was administered to patients every 2 weeks at six dose levels: 0.01, 0.1, 0.3, 1.5, 3 and 10 mg/kg. Of the approximately 54 dose-escalation patients, hepatocellular carcinoma was present in roughly 19, melanoma in some 15, renal cell carcinoma in 9 and head and neck cancer in 9. In the dose-escalation cohort, 75% to 85% of patients were male, and the mean age was roughly 60 years with a range of roughly 23 to 79. Patients were allowed to have had prior anti-PD-1, anti-PD-L1 or anti-CTLA-4 therapy, and approximately 39% of the dose-escalation patients had been treated with checkpoint inhibitors. Partial responses occurred in three dose-escalation patients, of whom one had hepatocellular carcinoma and two had cutaneous melanoma. Peripheral TCRbeta sequencing aimed to test whether ivuxolimab altered TCR sequence diversity and caused clonal T-cell expansion. The paper describes the monotherapy dose-escalation part (N of about 47 patients) of the phase I trial of ivuxolimab. Study-wide conclusions, independent of this receptor: In the 0.1-3.0 mg/kg groups, partial responders had among the lowest normalized peripheral clonal expansion, particularly in CD8+ T cells. The antigen specificity of the peripheral T cells that underwent clonal expansion was not determined. Low levels of normalized T-cell clonal expansion were also seen in some patients who did not respond. On average, CD8+ T cells showed more expanded clones than CD4+ T cells after ivuxolimab. Clonal expansion of both CD4+ and CD8+ blood T cells was observed from baseline to week 6 at doses 0.1 to 3.0 mg/kg.

Patients with a history of autoimmune disease or receiving systemic immunosuppression were excluded from the trial. Peripheral blood for TCR sequencing was drawn from every dose cohort at baseline, at cycle 4 day 1 and at cycle 7 day 1. The samples were taken from a phase I, first-in-human, multicenter, open-label dose-escalation trial of ivuxolimab. The trial enrolled adults with locally advanced or metastatic head and neck squamous cell, hepatocellular, melanoma or renal cell carcinoma. Before TCR sequencing, CD4+ T cells and CD8+ T cells from peripheral blood were sorted into separate populations. The germline V gene sets CDR1 to SGHVS and CDR2 to FQNEAQ. V drops 5 bases and J drops 2 bases, leaving 13 bases in between. Inclusive of the bounding cysteine and phenylalanine, the CDR3 is 14 residues long. The CDR3 DNA has 42 bases and is translated from base 1.

Specimen: CD4+ or CD8+ T cells sorted from blood, collected in a trial of the OX40 agonist ivuxolimab. The sequence came from an adult with an advanced solid tumor such as melanoma, head and neck, liver or kidney cancer. The sequence links TRBV7-8 to TRBJ2-7; the D gene cannot be named for sure. The bases read TGTGCCAGCAGCCCACGGCCCCCGACCTACGAGCAGTACTTC. It is translated as CASSPRPPTYEQYF.